This section outlines one T cell receptor (beta chain) sequence together with its context. The data belong to a study of blood T cell repertoires in COVID-19. Across the whole study: Some COVID-19 samples were acute and others convalescent; all came from the United States, Italy and Spain. From T cells, B-cell-depleted T cells, or PBMCs came the material, which was cDNA or gDNA.

Germline lookup yields CDR1 MGHRA and CDR2 YSYEKL. J lost 9 bases, V lost 1 base, and 6 bases had no gene match. The CDR3 covers 14 residues. Authors' data handling: Amplification of reference gene primers provided the estimated nucleated cell counts. Assay: immunoSEQ multiplex PCR; the TCRdb copy retains only in-frame clones and omits some. V, J and clone size are those of that table, while D and trimming were read from the DNA. The data contain about 210,000 clones, about nine tenths of them singletons. The chain uses TRBV4-1 and TRBJ2-1; 7 nucleotides align to TRBD2. Sequencing used peripheral blood. The receptor was derived from a man in his forties with acute or convalescent COVID-19. The CDR3 loop reads CASSQAGGFGEQFF. In DNA form, the CDR3 reads TGCGCCAGCAGCCAAGCCGGGGGGTTCGGTGAGCAGTTCTTC.